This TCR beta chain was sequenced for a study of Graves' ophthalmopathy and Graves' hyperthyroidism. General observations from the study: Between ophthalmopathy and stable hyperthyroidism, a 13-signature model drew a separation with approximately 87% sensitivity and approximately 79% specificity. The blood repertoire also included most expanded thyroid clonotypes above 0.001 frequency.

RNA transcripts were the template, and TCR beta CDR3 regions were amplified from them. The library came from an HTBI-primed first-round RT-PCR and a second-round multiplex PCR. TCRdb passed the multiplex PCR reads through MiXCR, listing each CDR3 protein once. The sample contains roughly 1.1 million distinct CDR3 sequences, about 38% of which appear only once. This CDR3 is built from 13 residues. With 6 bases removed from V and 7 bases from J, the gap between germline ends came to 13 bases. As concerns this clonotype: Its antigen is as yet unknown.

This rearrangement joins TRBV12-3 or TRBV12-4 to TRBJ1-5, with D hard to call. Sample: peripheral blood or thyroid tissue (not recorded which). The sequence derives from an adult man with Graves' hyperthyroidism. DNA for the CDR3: TGTGCCAGCAGGAGGTCGGACGGACAGCCCCAGCATTTT. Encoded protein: CASRRSDGQPQHF.